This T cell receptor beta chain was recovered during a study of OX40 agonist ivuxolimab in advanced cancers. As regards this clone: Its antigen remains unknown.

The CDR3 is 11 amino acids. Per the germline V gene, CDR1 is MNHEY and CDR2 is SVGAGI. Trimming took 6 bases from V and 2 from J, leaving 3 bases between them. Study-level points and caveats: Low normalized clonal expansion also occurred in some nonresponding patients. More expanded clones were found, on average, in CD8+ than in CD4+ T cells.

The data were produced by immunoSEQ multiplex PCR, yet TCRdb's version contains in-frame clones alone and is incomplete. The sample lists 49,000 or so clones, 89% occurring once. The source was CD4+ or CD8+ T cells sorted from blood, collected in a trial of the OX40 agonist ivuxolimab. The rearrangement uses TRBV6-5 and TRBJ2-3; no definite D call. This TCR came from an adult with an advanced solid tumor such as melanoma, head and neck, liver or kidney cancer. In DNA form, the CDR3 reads TGTGCCAGCAGAAACACAGATACGCAGTATTTT. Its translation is CASRNTDTQYF.